Listed below are T cell receptor beta chains from one sample, sequenced in a study of T cell changes during pregnancy in multiple sclerosis. Clones were read by immunoSEQ multiplex PCR, and TCRdb kept only the in-frame ones, dropping some. The sample has fewer than 75,000 clones; around 90% are singletons. Sequenced here: peripheral blood, sampled after pregnancy. These receptors all stem from a female donor in good health, enrolled as a control in a pregnancy study. The CDR3 runs from the conserved cysteine through the conserved F or W. D genes are given only for firm matches. The listing skips clone size in some rows; elsewhere it reads once, few, many or a size class.

d_gene: NA
j_gene: TRBJ2-2
v_gene: TRBV27
abundance: NA
CDR3aa: CASSLGGLSTGELFF
CDR3nt: TGTGCCAGCAGTTTAGGGGGCCTCAGCACCGGGGAGCTGTTTTTT

d_gene: TRBD1
j_gene: TRBJ1-4
v_gene: TRBV9
abundance: NA
CDR3aa: CASSVEGTATNEKLFF
CDR3nt: TGTGCCAGCAGCGTAGAAGGGACAGCAACTAATGAAAAACTGTTTTTT

d_gene: TRBD2
j_gene: TRBJ2-1
v_gene: TRBV9
abundance: NA
CDR3aa: CASSVGGSGGAYEQFF
CDR3nt: TGTGCCAGCAGCGTAGGTGGAAGCGGGGGGGCCTACGAGCAGTTCTTC

d_gene: NA
j_gene: TRBJ1-6
v_gene: TRBV27
abundance: NA
CDR3aa: CARAILGSCNSPLHF
CDR3nt: TGTGCCAGAGCAATCCTAGGGAGTTGTAATTCACCCCTCCACTTT

d_gene: NA
j_gene: TRBJ1-4
v_gene: TRBV30
abundance: NA
CDR3aa: CAWSVNRGQGGLFF
CDR3nt: TGTGCCTGGAGTGTAAACCGTGGGCAAGGGGGACTGTTTTTT

d_gene: NA
j_gene: TRBJ1-6
v_gene: TRBV28
abundance: NA
CDR3aa: CASAEPRAPGYNSPLHF
CDR3nt: TGTGCCAGCGCTGAGCCCAGGGCCCCAGGGTATAATTCACCCCTCCACTTT

d_gene: NA
j_gene: TRBJ2-3
v_gene: TRBV6-5
abundance: NA
CDR3aa: CASRSTGGGDTQYF
CDR3nt: TGTGCCAGCAGATCGACCGGGGGAGGAGATACGCAGTATTTT

d_gene: NA
j_gene: TRBJ1-4
v_gene: TRBV30
abundance: NA
CDR3aa: CAWSIGAGNEKLFF
CDR3nt: TGTGCCTGGAGTATAGGGGCTGGGAATGAAAAACTGTTTTTT

d_gene: NA
j_gene: TRBJ1-2
v_gene: TRBV25-1
abundance: NA
CDR3aa: CASCKTGPYGYTF
CDR3nt: TGTGCCAGCTGTAAGACAGGACCCTATGGCTACACCTTC

d_gene: TRBD1
j_gene: TRBJ2-7
v_gene: TRBV11-3
abundance: NA
CDR3aa: CASSLGDRAHEQYF
CDR3nt: TGTGCCAGCAGCTTAGGGGACAGGGCCCACGAGCAGTACTTC

d_gene: NA
j_gene: TRBJ2-7
v_gene: TRBV5-4
abundance: once
CDR3aa: CASSLVSGTIYEQYF
CDR3nt: TGTGCCAGCAGCTTGGTAAGCGGGACAATTTACGAGCAGTACTTC

d_gene: TRBD2
j_gene: TRBJ2-7
v_gene: TRBV5-1
abundance: NA
CDR3aa: CASSLGGLAGGVTRPYEQYF
CDR3nt: TGCGCCAGCAGCTTGGGGGGACTAGCGGGAGGGGTCACTCGACCCTACGAGCAGTACTTC

d_gene: TRBD1
j_gene: TRBJ1-4
v_gene: TRBV19
abundance: NA
CDR3aa: CASRWDRGTNEKLFF
CDR3nt: TGTGCCAGTAGATGGGACAGGGGAACTAATGAAAAACTGTTTTTT

d_gene: NA
j_gene: TRBJ1-1
v_gene: TRBV5-4
abundance: NA
CDR3aa: CASSLSRNTEAFF
CDR3nt: TGTGCCAGCAGCTTGTCCAGGAACACTGAAGCTTTCTTT

d_gene: TRBD2
j_gene: TRBJ2-3
v_gene: TRBV5-4
abundance: few
CDR3aa: CASSLRSGSQSDTQYF
CDR3nt: TGTGCCAGCAGCTTAAGGAGCGGGAGTCAGTCAGATACGCAGTATTTT

d_gene: TRBD1
j_gene: TRBJ1-6
v_gene: TRBV6-5
abundance: NA
CDR3aa: CASSLGTVNSPLHF
CDR3nt: TGTGCCAGCAGTCTCGGGACAGTTAATTCACCCCTCCACTTT

d_gene: TRBD2
j_gene: TRBJ2-3
v_gene: TRBV4-3
abundance: NA
CDR3aa: CASSRGLGGTDTQYF
CDR3nt: TGCGCCAGCAGCCGGGGACTAGGGGGCACAGATACGCAGTATTTT

d_gene: TRBD1
j_gene: TRBJ1-2
v_gene: TRBV9
abundance: NA
CDR3aa: CASSAGQGGGGYTF
CDR3nt: TGTGCCAGCAGCGCAGGACAGGGGGGAGGGGGCTACACCTTC

d_gene: NA
j_gene: TRBJ2-3
v_gene: TRBV6-6
abundance: NA
CDR3aa: CASSYSYTDTQYF
CDR3nt: TGTGCCAGCAGTTACTCCTACACAGATACGCAGTATTTT

d_gene: NA
j_gene: TRBJ2-7
v_gene: TRBV30
abundance: few
CDR3aa: CAWSVGGYEQYF
CDR3nt: TGTGCCTGGAGTGTGGGAGGTTACGAGCAGTACTTC

d_gene: TRBD2
j_gene: TRBJ2-1
v_gene: TRBV19
abundance: NA
CDR3aa: CASSRLAGGFNEQFF
CDR3nt: TGTGCCAGTAGTAGACTAGCGGGGGGGTTTAATGAGCAGTTCTTC

d_gene: NA
j_gene: TRBJ1-2
v_gene: TRBV29-1
abundance: NA
CDR3aa: CSVGQPNGYTF
CDR3nt: TGCAGCGTCGGACAGCCGAATGGCTACACCTTC

d_gene: TRBD1
j_gene: TRBJ2-2
v_gene: TRBV5-6
abundance: NA
CDR3aa: CASSWDSTGELFF
CDR3nt: TGTGCCAGCAGCTGGGACAGCACCGGGGAGCTGTTTTTT

d_gene: NA
j_gene: TRBJ1-4
v_gene: TRBV25-1
abundance: NA
CDR3aa: CASSGGAWGEKLFF
CDR3nt: TGTGCCAGCAGTGGCGGGGCATGGGGGGAAAAACTGTTTTTT

d_gene: NA
j_gene: TRBJ1-1
v_gene: TRBV7-2
abundance: NA
CDR3aa: CASSLNNWSGVEAFF
CDR3nt: TGTGCCAGCAGCTTAAATAATTGGTCGGGGGTTGAAGCTTTCTTT

d_gene: NA
j_gene: TRBJ1-5
v_gene: TRBV7-2
abundance: NA
CDR3aa: CASSLGGRGDSNQPQHF
CDR3nt: TGTGCCAGCAGCTTGGGGGGGAGGGGGGATAGCAATCAGCCCCAGCATTTT

d_gene: NA
j_gene: TRBJ1-6
v_gene: TRBV4-2
abundance: NA
CDR3aa: CASSQDDRTRWSSPLHF
CDR3nt: TGTGCCAGCAGCCAAGATGACCGGACACGGTGGAGTTCACCCCTCCACTTT

d_gene: TRBD1
j_gene: TRBJ2-7
v_gene: TRBV7-9
abundance: NA
CDR3aa: CASSPTGPGARYEQYF
CDR3nt: TGTGCCAGCAGCCCGACAGGGCCAGGCGCGCGCTACGAGCAGTACTTC

d_gene: TRBD2
j_gene: TRBJ2-3
v_gene: TRBV5-1
abundance: NA
CDR3aa: CASSLADRSGRGPDTQYF
CDR3nt: TGCGCCAGCAGCTTGGCCGATCGGAGCGGGAGGGGGCCAGATACGCAGTATTTT

d_gene: TRBD1
j_gene: TRBJ1-1
v_gene: TRBV7-2
abundance: once
CDR3aa: CASSGQTGRYTEAFF
CDR3nt: TGTGCCAGCAGCGGCCAGACAGGGCGGTACACTGAAGCTTTCTTT

d_gene: TRBD2
j_gene: TRBJ2-1
v_gene: TRBV9
abundance: NA
CDR3aa: CASSVGLAGVYNEQFF
CDR3nt: TGTGCCAGCAGCGTAGGACTAGCGGGGGTCTACAATGAGCAGTTCTTC

d_gene: NA
j_gene: TRBJ1-5
v_gene: TRBV7-2
abundance: NA
CDR3aa: CASSWAGGSNQPQHF
CDR3nt: TGTGCCAGCAGCTGGGCTGGTGGGAGCAATCAGCCCCAGCATTTT

d_gene: TRBD2
j_gene: TRBJ2-5
v_gene: TRBV13
abundance: NA
CDR3aa: CASSLGPRTSGGETQYF
CDR3nt: TGTGCCAGCAGCTTAGGACCTAGGACTAGCGGGGGAGAGACCCAGTACTTC

d_gene: NA
j_gene: TRBJ1-1
v_gene: TRBV4-1
abundance: once
CDR3aa: CASSQDRQNTEAFF
CDR3nt: TGCGCCAGCAGCCAGGACAGACAGAACACTGAAGCTTTCTTT

d_gene: NA
j_gene: TRBJ2-7
v_gene: TRBV6-1
abundance: NA
CDR3aa: CASSGGYEQYF
CDR3nt: TGTGCCAGCAGTGGCGGCTACGAGCAGTACTTC

d_gene: NA
j_gene: TRBJ2-5
v_gene: TRBV2
abundance: NA
CDR3aa: CASSDGGAQYF
CDR3nt: TGTGCCAGCAGTGACGGCGGGGCCCAGTACTTC

d_gene: NA
j_gene: TRBJ2-7
v_gene: TRBV27
abundance: NA
CDR3aa: CASSFSLAGSYSYEQYF
CDR3nt: TGTGCCAGCAGTTTCAGTCTGGCGGGTTCCTACTCCTACGAGCAGTACTTC

d_gene: NA
j_gene: TRBJ1-3
v_gene: TRBV6-5
abundance: NA
CDR3aa: CASTSGNTIYF
CDR3nt: TGTGCCAGCACAAGCGGAAACACCATATATTTT

d_gene: TRBD1
j_gene: TRBJ2-5
v_gene: TRBV27
abundance: NA
CDR3aa: CASSISGTEGWETQYF
CDR3nt: TGTGCCAGCAGTATCTCCGGGACAGAGGGCTGGGAGACCCAGTACTTC

d_gene: NA
j_gene: TRBJ2-3
v_gene: TRBV7-9
abundance: NA
CDR3aa: CASSPSYSRTDTQYF
CDR3nt: TGTGCCAGCAGCCCGTCCTACTCCCGCACAGATACGCAGTATTTT

d_gene: TRBD1
j_gene: TRBJ2-5
v_gene: TRBV19
abundance: NA
CDR3aa: CASSTGTGEETQYF
CDR3nt: TGTGCCAGTAGTACCGGGACAGGGGAGGAGACCCAGTACTTC

d_gene: TRBD1
j_gene: TRBJ1-4
v_gene: TRBV27
abundance: NA
CDR3aa: CASSFQGAAEKLFF
CDR3nt: TGTGCCAGCAGTTTCCAGGGGGCGGCTGAAAAACTGTTTTTT

d_gene: TRBD2
j_gene: TRBJ2-3
v_gene: TRBV6-1
abundance: NA
CDR3aa: CASRDSGATDTQYF
CDR3nt: TGTGCCAGCAGGGATAGCGGGGCTACAGATACGCAGTATTTT

d_gene: TRBD1
j_gene: TRBJ2-6
v_gene: TRBV18
abundance: once
CDR3aa: CASSHLAGTGTHFSGANVLTF
CDR3nt: TGTGCCAGCTCACACCTCGCCGGGACAGGGACCCATTTCTCTGGGGCCAACGTCCTGACTTTC

d_gene: TRBD2
j_gene: TRBJ2-1
v_gene: TRBV5-1
abundance: NA
CDR3aa: CASSPAGTSGGANEQFF
CDR3nt: TGCGCCAGCAGCCCTGCCGGGACTAGCGGGGGGGCCAACGAGCAGTTCTTC

d_gene: TRBD1
j_gene: TRBJ1-1
v_gene: TRBV7-2
abundance: NA
CDR3aa: CASSRDRDTEAFF
CDR3nt: TGTGCCAGCAGCCGGGACAGGGACACTGAAGCTTTCTTT

d_gene: TRBD1
j_gene: TRBJ1-1
v_gene: TRBV5-1
abundance: NA
CDR3aa: CASSPDRALFGNTEAFF
CDR3nt: TGCGCCAGCAGCCCCGACAGGGCCCTCTTCGGGAACACTGAAGCTTTCTTT

d_gene: TRBD1
j_gene: TRBJ1-6
v_gene: TRBV29-1
abundance: NA
CDR3aa: CSVGEGGGSPLHF
CDR3nt: TGCAGCGTTGGAGAAGGGGGCGGTTCACCCCTCCACTTT

d_gene: TRBD1
j_gene: TRBJ1-3
v_gene: TRBV6-1
abundance: NA
CDR3aa: CASSPWTGAGNTIYF
CDR3nt: TGTGCCAGCAGTCCTTGGACAGGGGCTGGAAACACCATATATTTT

d_gene: NA
j_gene: TRBJ1-6
v_gene: TRBV7-2
abundance: few
CDR3aa: CASSFANQTPHF
CDR3nt: TGTGCCAGCAGCTTTGCCAACCAGACACCCCACTTT

d_gene: NA
j_gene: TRBJ2-7
v_gene: TRBV7-9
abundance: once
CDR3aa: CASSPGWDIDYEQYF
CDR3nt: TGTGCCAGCAGCCCGGGATGGGACATCGACTACGAGCAGTACTTC

d_gene: TRBD1
j_gene: TRBJ1-3
v_gene: TRBV4-2
abundance: once
CDR3aa: CASSQDLTGGLGNTIYF
CDR3nt: TGTGCCAGCAGCCAAGATCTGACAGGGGGCCTTGGAAACACCATATATTTT

d_gene: NA
j_gene: TRBJ2-1
v_gene: TRBV14
abundance: NA
CDR3aa: CASSQGATQVEFF
CDR3nt: TGTGCCAGCAGCCAAGGGGCCACCCAGGTGGAGTTCTTC

d_gene: NA
j_gene: TRBJ1-4
v_gene: TRBV6-4
abundance: NA
CDR3aa: CASRPGRGANEKLFF
CDR3nt: TGTGCCAGCCGGCCGGGCAGGGGAGCTAATGAAAAACTGTTTTTT

d_gene: TRBD1
j_gene: TRBJ1-5
v_gene: TRBV5-1
abundance: NA
CDR3aa: CASTRTGGDQPQHF
CDR3nt: TGCGCCAGCACCAGGACAGGAGGGGATCAGCCCCAGCATTTT

d_gene: NA
j_gene: TRBJ1-1
v_gene: TRBV19
abundance: NA
CDR3aa: CASSTIPRVNTEAFF
CDR3nt: TGTGCCAGTAGTACCATACCTCGAGTGAACACTGAAGCTTTCTTT

d_gene: NA
j_gene: TRBJ2-2
v_gene: TRBV6-1
abundance: NA
CDR3aa: CASSARFTGELFF
CDR3nt: TGTGCCAGCAGCGCCCGGTTCACCGGGGAGCTGTTTTTT

d_gene: NA
j_gene: TRBJ1-3
v_gene: TRBV5-1
abundance: NA
CDR3aa: CASSLGAALSGNTIYF
CDR3nt: TGCGCCAGCAGCTTGGGAGCCGCACTCTCTGGAAACACCATATATTTT

d_gene: TRBD2
j_gene: TRBJ2-1
v_gene: TRBV7-3
abundance: NA
CDR3aa: CASSLEGGTSGAYEQFF
CDR3nt: TGTGCCAGCAGCTTAGAAGGGGGGACTAGCGGGGCCTATGAGCAGTTCTTC

d_gene: TRBD2
j_gene: TRBJ2-5
v_gene: TRBV7-6
abundance: NA
CDR3aa: CASSEWAGTSGQETQYF
CDR3nt: TGTGCCAGCAGCGAGTGGGCCGGGACTAGCGGCCAAGAGACCCAGTACTTC